This paragraph reports one TCR beta chain. Its cognate antigen is unknown. V lost 7 bases and J lost 0, with 13 bases in between. The CDR3 is made up of 14 amino acids. Germline-derived CDR1 and CDR2 are MNHEY and SVGAGI. Produced via immunoSEQ multiplex PCR; TCRdb's table is partial and in-frame only. Of around 23,000 clones listed, approximately 85% are singletons. The data were taken from a study of graft-versus-host responses after intestinal transplantation. General observations from the study: Peak GvH clone levels in circulation were associated with early post-transplant HvG declines.

The sequence was obtained from a human patient who received an intestinal transplant, so some T cells may come from the graft donor. This specimen was PBMCs, taken approximately 450 days after intestinal transplant. This chain links TRBV6-5 with TRBJ2-7; TRBD1 might be the D (5 bases). The CDR3 nucleotides read TGTGCCAGCACTAGGGGAACCAGCTCCTACGAGCAGTACTTC. Its protein product is CASTRGTSSYEQYF.